This T cell receptor beta chain was sequenced for a study of shared clonotypes between healthy human individuals. Assay runs were performed at deep level. Libraries were prepared by immunoSEQ multiplex PCR; TCRdb keeps only in-frame clonotypes and omits some of them. The table lists about 1,500,000 clones, about 96% of them singletons, with approximately 1.1% in the top ten. Trimming cost V 0 bases and J 2 bases; bases outside gene matches: 9. The CDR3 consists of 17 residues. Germline loops: CDR1 SGHKS, CDR2 YYEKEE (reference sequence). Source material: naive CD4+ T cells sorted from blood. Subset reported: CD45RA+ positively selected. This sequence was found in a young man in good health. The V and J genes are TRBV5-5 and TRBJ2-7, with TRBD1 identical over 9 bases. The CDR3, as DNA: TGTGCCAGCAGCTTGGCGCCCGGGACAGGGACCACCTACGAGCAGTACTTC. This translates into CASSLAPGTGTTYEQYF.